This T cell receptor (beta chain) was retrieved from a study of blood T cells in healthy people across ages. On the study more broadly: Per every two T cells, about one barcoded beta molecule was captured by template switching.

Primed by a sample-barcoded 5' primer and a J-beta primer mix, a second PCR proceeded for about 6 to 11 cycles. TCRdb recomputed calls from the 5' RACE reads with MiXCR, one row per CDR3 protein. The sample shows about 1.4 million distinct CDR3 sequences, around 59% of them seen only once. Points from the study as a whole: Naive and antigen-experienced cells could not be conclusively compared, given unsorted PBMCs.

The CDR3 is 14 amino acids. Trimming left V 6 bases short and J 4 bases short, with 13 bases between. The germline CDR1 and CDR2 sequences are MNHEY and SVGEGT. In regard to this clonotype: The antigen remains undetermined.

J is TRBJ2-1 and V is TRBV6-2 or TRBV6-3; unclear D gene. Material for sequencing was blood. The receptor's source is a man aged 18 to 30 in good health. The CDR3 loop is CASRKAGYYNEQFF. The CDR3 nucleotides read TGTGCCAGCAGAAAAGCCGGTTATTACAATGAGCAGTTCTTC.